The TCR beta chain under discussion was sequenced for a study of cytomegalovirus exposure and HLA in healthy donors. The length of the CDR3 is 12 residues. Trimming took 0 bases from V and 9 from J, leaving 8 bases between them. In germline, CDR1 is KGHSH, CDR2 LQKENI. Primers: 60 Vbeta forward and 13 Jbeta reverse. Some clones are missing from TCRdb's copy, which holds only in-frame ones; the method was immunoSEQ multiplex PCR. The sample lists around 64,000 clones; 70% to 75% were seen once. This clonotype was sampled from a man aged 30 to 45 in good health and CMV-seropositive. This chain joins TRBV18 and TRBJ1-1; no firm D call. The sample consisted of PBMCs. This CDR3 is CASSPPLTKAFF. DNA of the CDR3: TGTGCCAGCTCACCACCACTCACCAAAGCTTTCTTT.